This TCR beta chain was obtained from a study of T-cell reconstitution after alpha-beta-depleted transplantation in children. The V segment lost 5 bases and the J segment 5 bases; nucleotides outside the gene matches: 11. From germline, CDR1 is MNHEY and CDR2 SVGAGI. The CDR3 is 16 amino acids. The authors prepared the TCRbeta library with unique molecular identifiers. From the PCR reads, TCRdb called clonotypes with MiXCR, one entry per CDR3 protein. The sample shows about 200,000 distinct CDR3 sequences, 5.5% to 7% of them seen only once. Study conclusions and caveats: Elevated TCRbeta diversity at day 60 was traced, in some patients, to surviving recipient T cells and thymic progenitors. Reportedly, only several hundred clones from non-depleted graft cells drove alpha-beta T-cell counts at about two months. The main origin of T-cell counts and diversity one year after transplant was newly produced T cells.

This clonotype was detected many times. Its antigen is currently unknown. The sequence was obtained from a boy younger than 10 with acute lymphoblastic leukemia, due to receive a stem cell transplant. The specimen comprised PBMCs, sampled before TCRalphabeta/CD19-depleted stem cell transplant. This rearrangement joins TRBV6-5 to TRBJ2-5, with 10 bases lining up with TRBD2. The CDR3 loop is CASSNSAGGRFETQYF. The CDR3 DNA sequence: TGTGCCAGCAGTAATTCAGCGGGGGGGCGGTTCGAGACCCAGTACTTC.